One sample yielded the 5 T cell receptor beta chains listed below, sequenced in a study of response to subunit inactivated influenza vaccine. TCRdb redid the calling of the RT-PCR reads with MiXCR, one entry per CDR3 protein. Found here are some 640,000 distinct CDR3 sequences, around 13% of them singletons; the top ten hold approximately 7%. The sample consisted of PBMCs from blood, taken roughly 15 days before vaccination. The origin of the receptors is a man aged 45 to 65 who received an inactivated influenza vaccine.

This clonotype was found a few times. V is TRBV2 and J is TRBJ2-1; D is possibly TRBD2 (7 bases). The CDR3 contains 15 residues. Trimming removed 6 bases from V and 3 bases from J, with 15 bases in between. The germline gives CDR1 SNHLY, CDR2 FYNNEI. CDR3 protein: CASRRGGGLYNEQFF. The CDR3 coding sequence is TGTGCCAGCAGGAGGGGGGGGGGCCTCTACAATGAGCAGTTCTTC.

This clonotype was detected many times. This chain joins TRBV7-9 and TRBJ2-5; 12 bases are a match to TRBD2. With 7 bases clipped from V and 3 bases from J, the junction kept 12 bases outside the gene matches. The germline gives CDR1 SEHNR, CDR2 FQNEAQ (reference sequence). This CDR3 comprises 17 residues. The CDR3 is CASNNRLAGEVEETQYF. Here the CDR3 DNA reads TGTGCCAGCAACAACCGACTAGCGGGAGAGGTAGAAGAGACCCAGTACTTC.

This clonotype was detected many times. No DNA is shown, since the ends of the CDR3 on it are uncertain; the CDR3 is the one TCRdb lists. This chain links TRBV12-3 or TRBV12-4 with TRBJ2-7; whether TRBD1, the table's D call, matches the DNA was not checked. The CDR3 has 15 amino acids, counting both end residues. CDR3 protein: CASSFGPGWSYEQYF.

In DNA form, the CDR3 reads TGTGCCAGCAGTTTATCGGCCCAGGGGAGTATGACCCAGTACTTC. Amino acids: CASSLSAQGSMTQYF. V gene TRBV27 combines with J gene TRBJ2-5; the D gene is possibly TRBD1 (6 bases). CDR1 MNHEY and CDR2 SMNVEV come from the germline V gene (reference sequence). The CDR3 loop spans 15 amino acids. Trimming cost V 0 bases and J 7 bases, with 15 bases left between them.

This clonotype came up a few times. V gene TRBV19 combines with J gene TRBJ2-1, with 13 bases matching TRBD2. Germline V gene data show CDR1 as LNHDA and CDR2 as SQIVND (reference sequence). This CDR3 region has 16 residues. J was trimmed by 7 bases and V by 4 bases; bases with no gene match: 7. The CDR3 sequence: CASSTPGLAGRNEQFF. The DNA for the CDR3 is TGTGCCAGTAGTACACCGGGACTAGCGGGGAGGAATGAGCAGTTCTTC.